These 23 T cell receptor beta chains originate from one sample sequenced in a study of beta chain bispecific antibodies for T cell cancers. Overall study findings and caveats: In these mixed samples, most targeted TRBV reads derived from the leukemia cell line.

TCRdb redid the calling of the 5' RACE reads with MiXCR, one entry per CDR3 protein. The data show approximately 20,000 distinct CDR3 sequences, approximately 2.5% seen once. T cells were expanded from blood mononuclear cells for about three days with anti-CD3 OKT3 or CD3/CD28 beads. These TCRs are of unknown antigen specificity. Specimen: healthy donor T cells cultured with leukemia cells. The receptors shown here come from a human donor in good health. Some clones in this sample may be carry-over from other donors' samples.

This clonotype was detected ten times or more. The rearrangement links TRBV18 to TRBJ2-3, with 7 bases lining up with TRBD2. CDR1 is KGHSH and CDR2 is LQKENI in the germline V gene. The J segment lost 1 base and the V segment lost 1 base, leaving 8 bases of the junction unmatched. The CDR3 sequence is 17 residues long. CDR3 protein: CASSPLLPSGGTDTQYF. CDR3 sequence (DNA): TGTGCCAGCTCACCACTCTTGCCCAGCGGGGGCACAGATACGCAGTATTTT.

The chain links TRBV9 to TRBJ2-7, with D perhaps TRBD1 (6 bases). CDR3 size: 14 residues. V was pared by 0 bases and J by 0 bases, with 7 bases between. The germline gives CDR1 SGDLS, CDR2 YYNGEE. The CDR3 is CASSVEDSSYEQYF. CDR3 in DNA: TGTGCCAGCAGCGTAGAGGACAGCTCCTACGAGCAGTACTTC.

This clonotype was observed many times. The rearrangement joins TRBV5-1 to TRBJ2-6; D assignment may be TRBD1 or TRBD2 (5 bases each). The CDR3 sequence is 17 residues long. Germline CDR1 reads SGHRS; CDR2 reads YFSETQ. V lost 4 bases and J 0 bases, leaving 14 bases between the germline ends. CDR3 residues: CASSGDGRFSGANVLTF. The CDR3, as DNA: TGCGCCAGCAGCGGGGACGGACGTTTCTCTGGGGCCAACGTCCTGACTTTC.

By sample fraction, this clonotype is medium-sized. The chain links TRBV2 to TRBJ2-3; the D is unclear. Trimming left V 3 bases short and J 3 bases short, with 16 bases between. Germline loops: CDR1 SNHLY, CDR2 FYNNEI. The length of the CDR3 is 16 residues. In DNA form, the CDR3 reads TGTGCCAGCAGTGAGTGGGTGGGCGGAAGTACAGATACGCAGTATTTT. It specifies CASSEWVGGSTDTQYF. The full variable domain, its missing parts supplied by reference TRBV2 and TRBJ2-3, is EPEVTQTPSHQVTQMGQEVILRCVPISNHLYFYWYRQILGQKVEFLVSFYNNEISEKSEIFDDQFSVERPDGSNFTLKIRSTKLEDSAMYFCASSEWVGGSTDTQYFGPGTRLTVL.

The sample holds many counts of this clonotype. The chain recombines TRBV9 with TRBJ1-5; D ambiguous. The V gene's germline CDR1 is SGDLS and CDR2 YYNGEE. The CDR3 sequence is 13 residues long. V was clipped by 0 bases and J by 3 bases, with 4 bases between them. The CDR3 DNA sequence: TGTGCCAGCAGCGTAGTCCCCAATCAGCCCCAGCATTTT. It yields the protein CASSVVPNQPQHF. The full variable domain, completed using reference TRBV9 and TRBJ1-5, is DSGVTQTPKHLITATGQRVTLRCSPRSGDLSVYWYQQSLDQGLQFLIQYYNGEERAKGNILERFSAQQFPDLHSELNLSSLELGDSALYFCASSVVPNQPQHFGDGTRLSIL.

In this sample, this clonotype turned up many times. V is TRBV28 and J is TRBJ1-3; D is unclear. The V gene's germline CDR1 is MDHEN and CDR2 SYDVKM. Trimming took off 2 bases at V and 0 bases at J, with 17 bases between the two ends. The CDR3 loop spans 18 amino acids. CDR3 DNA sequence: TGTGCCAGCAGTTTAAGCGAAGACCGACGCCCCTCTGGAAACACCATATATTTT. This translates into CASSLSEDRRPSGNTIYF.

This clonotype was seen at least ten times. CDR3 amino acids: CASSLGQGSDEQFF. DNA of the CDR3: TGTGCCAGCAGCTTAGGACAGGGGAGTGATGAGCAGTTCTTC. V gene TRBV7-9 combines with J gene TRBJ2-1; the match to TRBD1 covers 8 bases. This CDR3 spans 14 amino acids. V trimming: 1 base; J trimming: 8 bases; junction bases outside the gene matches: 4. Germline V gene sequence: CDR1 SEHNR, CDR2 FQNEAQ (reference sequence).

This clonotype showed up many times. The rearrangement links TRBV20-1 to TRBJ2-5; D is undetermined. Trimming cost V 0 bases and J 5 bases, with 10 bases left between them. The CDR3 is 13 amino acids. The V gene's germline CDR1 is DFQATT and CDR2 SNEGSKA (reference sequence). The chain's CDR3 is CSARDFGRETQYF. The CDR3 DNA follows: TGCAGTGCTAGAGATTTCGGTAGGGAGACCCAGTACTTC.

This clonotype was found many times. This chain joins TRBV6-5 and TRBJ1-2, with 8 bases that match TRBD1. CDR1 and CDR2 (germline): MNHEY, SVGAGI. This CDR3 has 14 amino acids. The ends lost 2 bases at V and 9 bases at J; junction bases unmatched: 8. In nucleotides, the CDR3 is TGTGCCAGCAGTTACCCGGACAGGGAGAAAAGCTACACCTTC. It yields the protein CASSYPDREKSYTF.

This clonotype was seen at least ten times. The V gene is TRBV7-9, the J gene TRBJ2-7, with TRBD1 matching 7 bases. Trimming took 5 bases from V and 3 from J; bases not matched to a gene: 4. This CDR3 comprises 13 residues. Germline V CDR1 and CDR2: SEHNR, FQNEAQ (reference sequence). CDR3 sequence reads: CASSKTGNYEQYF. In DNA form, the CDR3 reads TGTGCCAGCAGCAAGACAGGGAACTACGAGCAGTACTTC.

This clonotype has only a few counts. This chain connects TRBV11-2 to TRBJ2-7; D may match TRBD1 or TRBD2 (5 bases each). CDR1 is SGHAT and CDR2 is FQNNGV in the germline V gene. V lost 1 base to trimming and J lost 0 bases, with 7 bases between them. This CDR3 region has 14 residues. CDR3 residues: CASSLGGSSYEQYF. The CDR3 region has the DNA TGTGCCAGCAGCTTAGGGGGGTCCTCCTACGAGCAGTACTTC.

This clonotype was picked up many times. This chain connects TRBV5-1 to TRBJ2-1; D remains unclear. The CDR3 is made up of 14 amino acids. CDR1 is SGHRS, CDR2 YFSETQ, per germline. V gave up 7 bases and J gave up 3 bases, with 14 bases separating them. CDR3 sequence reads: CASAGLGIYNEQFF. The DNA of the CDR3 is TGCGCCAGCGCCGGGCTAGGAATCTACAATGAGCAGTTCTTC.

The rearrangement joins TRBV5-5 to TRBJ1-2, with D possibly being TRBD1 (6 bases). V was clipped by 4 bases and J by 8 bases, with 12 bases between them. Germline lookup yields CDR1 SGHKS and CDR2 YYEKEE (reference sequence). This CDR3 is 12 amino acids long. CDR3 DNA: TGTGCCAGCAGCCAGAGCAGGGGAGGCTACACCTTC. Translated, it gives CASSQSRGGYTF.

This clonotype was recorded many times. The chain carries TRBV6-6 and TRBJ1-2; D ambiguous. V was cut by 5 bases and J by 4 bases, with 14 bases left in between. The CDR3 loop spans 14 amino acids. Looked up from germline, CDR1 is MNHNY and CDR2 is SVGAGI (reference sequence). The CDR3: CASSGITEIYGYTF. The DNA of the CDR3 is TGTGCCAGCAGTGGGATTACAGAAATCTATGGCTACACCTTC.

This chain connects TRBV19 to TRBJ2-1, with D hard to call. This CDR3 has 13 amino acids. Trimming cost V 9 bases and J 10 bases, with 19 bases left between them. Looked up from germline, CDR1 is LNHDA and CDR2 is SQIVND (reference sequence). CDR3 nucleotides: TGTGCCAGCAGCCTCGATGGGGAAACAGAGCAGTTCTTC. Translating gives CASSLDGETEQFF. Filled out from reference TRBV19 and TRBJ2-1, the complete variable domain reads DGGITQSPKYLFRKEGQNVTLSCEQNLNHDAMYWYRQDPGQGLRLIYYSQIVNDFQKGDIAEGYSVSREKKESFPLTVTSAQKNPTAFYLCASSLDGETEQFFGPGTRLTVL.

This clonotype was counted ten times or more. The J gene is TRBJ1-1, the V gene TRBV5-1, with D unclear. Trimming cost V 0 bases and J 0 bases, with 6 bases left between them. The CDR3 covers 14 residues. From germline, CDR1 is SGHRS and CDR2 YFSETQ. As DNA, the CDR3 is TGCGCCAGCAGCTTGGTGGGTATGAACACTGAAGCTTTCTTT. This sequence encodes CASSLVGMNTEAFF.

Within the sample, this clonotype is medium-sized. The junction and the germline gene differ at one end; a read error may be behind it. The V and J genes are TRBV4-2 and TRBJ1-5; D remains ambiguous. Germline values: CDR1 LGHNA, CDR2 YNFKEQ. This CDR3 is built from 15 residues. The CDR3 sequence: CASSEEGYRNQPQHF. The CDR3 DNA sequence: TGTGCCAGCAGCGAAGAAGGTTATCGCAATCAGCCCCAGCATTTT.

This clonotype was seen many times. The chain recombines TRBV20-1 with TRBJ1-5; TRBD1 aligns across 7 bases. With 4 bases clipped from V and 5 bases from J, the junction kept 5 bases outside the gene matches. There are 13 residues in the CDR3. CDR1 and CDR2 from the germline V gene are DFQATT and SNEGSKA (reference sequence). The CDR3 DNA sequence: TGCAGTGCTATGTACAGGGGCGATCAGCCCCAGCATTTT. Residues: CSAMYRGDQPQHF.

Many counts were recorded for this clonotype. The J gene is TRBJ2-1, the V gene TRBV7-9; 9 nucleotides align to TRBD1. The V gene end was trimmed by 5 bases and the J gene end by 3 bases; junction bases not matched to a gene: 8. The CDR3 sequence is 16 residues long. In germline, CDR1 is SEHNR, CDR2 FQNEAQ (reference sequence). CDR3 sequence (DNA): TGTGCCAGCAGCGCCGGACAGGGGATATACTACAATGAGCAGTTCTTC. It translates to CASSAGQGIYYNEQFF.

This clonotype was recorded many times. The chain uses TRBV5-1 and TRBJ1-1; a weak D match, TRBD1 (6 bases). V was trimmed by 3 bases and J by 0 bases, leaving 12 bases between them. The CDR3 has 15 residues. Germline CDR1 is SGHRS and CDR2 is YFSETQ. CDR3 protein: CASSSKQGMNTEAFF. The CDR3 DNA sequence: TGCGCCAGCAGCTCAAAACAGGGCATGAACACTGAAGCTTTCTTT.

This clonotype has at least ten counts. The J gene is TRBJ1-2, the V gene TRBV10-3; 12 bases align to TRBD1. CDR1 ENHRY and CDR2 SYGVKD come from the germline V gene. J lost 4 bases, V lost 10 bases, and 4 bases had no gene match. The CDR3 totals 13 residues. The CDR3 DNA follows: TGTGCCACCGGGACAGGGGGCGGCTATGGCTACACCTTC. The encoded protein is CATGTGGGYGYTF.

This clonotype appeared many times. The CDR3 sequence: CASSDDGYTF. CDR3 coding DNA: TGTGCCAGCAGTGATGACGGCTACACCTTC. The chain has TRBV2 and TRBJ1-2; D ambiguous. With 3 bases removed from V and 8 bases from J, the gap between germline ends came to 4 bases. This CDR3 comprises 10 residues. Germline CDR1 reads SNHLY; CDR2 reads FYNNEI.

The chain recombines TRBV30 with TRBJ2-1; D not certain. Germline V gene lookup returns CDR1 GTSNPN and CDR2 SVGIG (reference sequence). Deletions cut 1 base from V and 9 bases from J, with 7 bases between. The CDR3 loop spans 11 amino acids. DNA of the CDR3: TGTGCCTGGAGTGAAATGGTTGAGCAGTTCTTC. Residues: CAWSEMVEQFF.